This T cell receptor (beta chain) comes out of a study of cytomegalovirus exposure and HLA in healthy donors. This CDR3 is 15 amino acids long. With 0 bases clipped from V and 4 bases from J, the junction kept 5 bases outside the gene matches. The germline V gene has CDR1 MGHRA and CDR2 YSYEKL. About this clone: Its cognate antigen is unknown.

Study-wide results and limits: Reported findings show TCR beta sequences accurately forecast HLA-A and HLA-B alleles in most subjects. TCR beta chains numbering 150 to 200 were designated cytomegalovirus-associated.

The PCR used 60 Vbeta and 13 Jbeta primers. Libraries were prepared by immunoSEQ multiplex PCR; TCRdb keeps only in-frame clonotypes and omits some of them. The sample has about 200,000 clones, and its top ten clones hold about 1%. The receptor was derived from a woman in her 30s in good health and CMV-seropositive. The sequenced sample consisted of PBMCs. This chain joins TRBV4-1 and TRBJ1-2; TRBD1 matches 7 bases. The CDR3 DNA reads TGCGCCAGCAGCCAAGATAAGGGGGCGGTCTATGGCTACACCTTC. Residues: CASSQDKGAVYGYTF.